The T cell receptor (beta chain) under discussion was sequenced for a study of T cell clusters in autoimmune cytopenias. CDR1 and CDR2 (germline): SGHAT, FQNNGV. CDR3 length equals 14 residues. One tube held mixed TRB-A and TRB-B primer pools for touch-down PCR. TCRdb processed the multiplex PCR reads again and assigns one entry to each CDR3 protein, with no DNA. The sample totals around 5,000 distinct CDR3 sequences. Each sample's input was 250 ng genomic DNA, some 40,000 genome equivalents. Another study also made use of these data, one on T cell repertoires in aging, cancer and after chemotherapy. That report adds: Chronic lymphocytic leukemia patients on fludarabine- or bendamustine-based regimens gave paired samples before and after chemotherapy. Compared with age-matched healthy donors, untreated hematological or solid cancer patients showed higher blood TCR clonality.

The sequenced sample consisted of peripheral blood. This chain links TRBV11-2 with TRBJ1-1; without DNA, the TCRdb call of TRBD1 cannot be checked. The source is a human donor with chronic lymphocytic leukemia. The donor label of this sample is uncertain. CDR3 amino acids: CASSLGDRGAEAFF.